Listed below are T cell receptor beta chains from one sample, sequenced in a study of blood T cell repertoires in COVID-19. Some clones are missing from TCRdb's copy, which holds only in-frame ones; the method was immunoSEQ multiplex PCR. Among under 200,000 clones, about 80% were seen once, and the ten largest hold nearly 3.5%. The sequenced sample consisted of PBMCs or T cells enriched from blood (not recorded which). These receptors were collected from a woman in her sixties who had recovered from COVID-19. Both conserved end residues are part of each CDR3. The order of the fields is CDR3 length, D gene, clone size, J gene, V gene, CDR3 protein, CDR3 DNA. D genes are given only for firm matches. Size values are once, few and many counts, or a class for expanded clones, and some rows have none.

>12|TRBD1|NA|TRBJ1-2|TRBV3-1/TRBV3-2
CASRGTGWGYTF
TGTGCCAGCAGAGGGACAGGGTGGGGCTACACCTTC
>12|NA|few|TRBJ1-2|TRBV29-1
CSFRENLAGYTF
TGCAGTTTCCGGGAGAATCTAGCCGGCTACACCTTC
>17|NA|NA|TRBJ2-7|TRBV21-1
CASSTTTGDYLSYEQYF
TGTGCCAGCAGCACCACGACAGGGGACTACCTCTCCTACGAGCAGTACTTC
>13|TRBD1|NA|TRBJ2-7|TRBV12-3/TRBV12-4
CASTTGLDYEQYF
TGTGCCAGCACGACAGGGCTGGACTACGAGCAGTACTTC
>14|NA|NA|TRBJ1-4|TRBV6-5
CASSYRQGNEKLFF
TGTGCCAGCAGTTATCGGCAGGGGAATGAAAAACTGTTTTTT
>14|NA|NA|TRBJ1-2|TRBV5-6
CASSFAPEVYGYTF
TGTGCCAGCAGCTTTGCCCCAGAAGTCTATGGCTACACCTTC
>15|TRBD1|NA|TRBJ2-7|TRBV14
CASSLDRGPLYEQYF
TGTGCCAGCAGTTTGGACAGGGGGCCGCTCTACGAGCAGTACTTC
>15|NA|NA|TRBJ1-6|TRBV2
CASSGATGRNSPLHF
TGTGCCAGCAGTGGGGCGACAGGCCGGAATTCACCCCTCCACTTT
>13|NA|NA|TRBJ1-6|TRBV27
CASSFSGDSPLHF
TGTGCCAGCAGTTTCTCGGGGGATTCACCCCTCCACTTT
>16|TRBD2|NA|TRBJ2-3|TRBV5-1
CASSYGLADRTDTQYF
TGCGCCAGCAGCTACGGACTAGCGGACCGCACAGATACGCAGTATTTT
>18|TRBD1|NA|TRBJ2-3|TRBV9
CASSLTGGASSSTDTQYF
TGTGCCAGCAGCCTTACAGGGGGCGCCTCCTCTAGCACAGATACGCAGTATTTT
>18|TRBD1|NA|TRBJ1-5|TRBV3-1/TRBV3-2
CASSGAPPGTGNNQPQHF
TGTGCCAGCAGCGGCGCGCCACCCGGGACAGGGAACAACCAGCCCCAGCATTTT
>13|NA|few|TRBJ1-1|TRBV6-4
CASSEEEATEAFF
TGTGCCAGCAGTGAAGAGGAGGCCACTGAAGCTTTCTTT
>14|TRBD1|NA|TRBJ1-1|TRBV5-1
CASRGQAQNTEAFF
TGCGCCAGCCGAGGACAGGCCCAAAACACTGAAGCTTTCTTT
>15|TRBD1|NA|TRBJ1-5|TRBV6-1
CASSEGGQDNQPQHF
TGTGCCAGCAGTGAAGGGGGACAGGACAATCAGCCCCAGCATTTT
>15|TRBD2|NA|TRBJ2-1|TRBV9
CASAQSGGNYNEQFF
TGTGCCAGCGCTCAAAGCGGGGGGAACTACAATGAGCAGTTCTTC
>15|TRBD1|NA|TRBJ1-2|TRBV3-1/TRBV3-2
CASSQGDRGDYGYTF
TGTGCCAGCAGCCAAGGGGACAGGGGGGACTATGGCTACACCTTC
>15|NA|NA|TRBJ1-2|TRBV19
CASSIAPRIGYGYTF
TGTGCCAGTAGTATTGCCCCCAGGATAGGCTATGGCTACACCTTC
>15|TRBD1|NA|TRBJ1-2|TRBV18
CASSLTGEGNYGYTF
TGTGCCAGCTCACTGACAGGGGAAGGCAACTATGGCTACACCTTC
>9|NA|NA|TRBJ1-1|TRBV2
CASSDATFF
TGTGCCAGCAGTGACGCGACTTTCTTT
>14|TRBD1|NA|TRBJ1-1|TRBV14
CASSQTGGGTEAFF
TGTGCCAGCAGCCAGACAGGGGGGGGCACTGAAGCTTTCTTT
>18|TRBD1|NA|TRBJ2-7|TRBV24-1
CATSDLDRRTGDPYEQYF
TGTGCCACCAGTGATTTGGATCGACGTACAGGGGACCCCTACGAGCAGTACTTC
>12|NA|few|TRBJ2-7|TRBV10-2
CASSALSYEQYF
TGCGCCAGCAGTGCACTCTCCTACGAGCAGTACTTC
>16|NA|NA|TRBJ2-1|TRBV19
CASTRKGGGSYNEQFF
TGTGCCAGTACCCGGAAGGGGGGGGGCTCCTACAATGAGCAGTTCTTC
>14|NA|NA|TRBJ1-2|TRBV18
CASSPFNGDYGYTF
TGTGCCAGCTCCCCTTTTAACGGGGACTATGGCTACACCTTC
>15|TRBD1|NA|TRBJ1-6|TRBV6-5
CASSYLDRGPSPLHF
TGTGCCAGCAGTTACCTGGACAGGGGGCCTTCACCCCTCCACTTT
>13|NA|NA|TRBJ1-2|TRBV9
CASSVDFGSGYTF
TGTGCCAGCAGCGTAGATTTTGGTAGTGGCTACACCTTC
>15|NA|NA|TRBJ1-2|TRBV19
CASSSSLRGHYGYTF
TGTGCCAGTAGTAGTTCCTTAAGGGGTCACTATGGCTACACCTTC
>16|TRBD1|NA|TRBJ1-6|TRBV27
CASSLGQGANNSPLHF
TGTGCCAGCAGTTTAGGACAGGGGGCTAATAATTCACCCCTCCACTTT
>15|TRBD1|NA|TRBJ1-2|TRBV6-5
CASSYSGQGAGGYTF
TGTGCCAGCAGTTACTCCGGACAGGGGGCGGGCGGCTACACCTTC
>16|TRBD2|NA|TRBJ2-3|TRBV24-1
CATRSGTSGSTDTQYF
TGTGCCACCCGCTCCGGGACTAGCGGGTCCACAGATACGCAGTATTTT
>13|NA|NA|TRBJ1-2|TRBV10-3
CAISDRGGYGYTF
TGTGCCATCAGTGACAGGGGCGGGTATGGCTACACCTTC
>17|NA|NA|TRBJ1-5|TRBV5-3
CARSLVLVGLIRQPQHF
TGTGCCAGAAGCTTGGTTTTGGTGGGGCTTATTAGGCAGCCCCAGCATTTT
>16|NA|NA|TRBJ2-3|TRBV5-6
CASSFPQGPSTDTQYF
TGTGCCAGCAGTTTTCCCCAGGGTCCTAGCACAGATACGCAGTATTTT
>15|NA|few|TRBJ1-1|TRBV27
CASSFKGVVNTEAFF
TGTGCCAGCAGTTTCAAGGGAGTCGTGAACACTGAAGCTTTCTTT
>13|NA|NA|TRBJ1-2|TRBV5-5
CASSFVGADGYTF
TGTGCCAGCAGCTTTGTGGGGGCCGATGGCTACACCTTC
>13|NA|NA|TRBJ1-6|TRBV2
CASTPRVNSPLHF
TGTGCCAGCACCCCACGGGTTAATTCACCCCTCCACTTT
>13|TRBD1|NA|TRBJ1-1|TRBV24-1
CATQGQMNTEAFF
TGTGCCACCCAGGGACAGATGAACACTGAAGCTTTCTTT
>13|TRBD2|NA|TRBJ2-1|TRBV2
CASSDGTRGEQFF
TGTGCCAGCAGTGACGGGACTAGAGGTGAGCAGTTCTTC
>15|NA|NA|TRBJ2-1|TRBV2
CASSPSGTPYNEQFF
TGTGCCAGCAGTCCCTCCGGGACACCTTACAATGAGCAGTTCTTC
>14|NA|NA|TRBJ1-2|TRBV28
CASSLSQGLGGYTF
TGTGCCAGCAGTTTATCACAGGGTCTGGGCGGCTACACCTTC
>13|TRBD1|NA|TRBJ1-1|TRBV10-3
CATGLQPGQEAFF
TGTGCCACTGGTCTACAGCCGGGACAGGAAGCTTTCTTT
>15|NA|NA|TRBJ1-4|TRBV9
CASSVEGNLNEKLFF
TGTGCCAGCAGCGTAGAGGGGAACTTAAATGAAAAACTGTTTTTT
>15|TRBD1|once|TRBJ2-7|TRBV5-1
CASSFEGQGALEQYF
TGCGCCAGCAGCTTCGAGGGACAGGGGGCGCTTGAGCAGTACTTC
>15|TRBD2|NA|TRBJ2-3|TRBV9
CASSVAGGSTDTQYF
TGTGCCAGCAGCGTAGCGGGGGGGAGCACAGATACGCAGTATTTT
>13|NA|many|TRBJ2-3|TRBV4-2
CASSREVTDTQYF
TGTGCCAGCAGCCGCGAGGTGACAGATACGCAGTATTTT
>11|NA|NA|TRBJ1-1|TRBV24-1
CATSFRGEAFF
TGTGCCACCAGTTTCAGGGGAGAAGCTTTCTTT
>14|TRBD2|NA|TRBJ2-7|TRBV11-2
CASSSSGGTYEQYF
TGTGCCAGCAGCTCTAGCGGGGGTACCTACGAGCAGTACTTC
>16|TRBD2|once|TRBJ2-2|TRBV5-4
CASSLGGGYLSGELFF
TGTGCCAGCAGCTTGGGCGGGGGGTATTTATCCGGGGAGCTGTTTTTT
>12|NA|NA|TRBJ2-7|TRBV9
CASSVAENEQYF
TGTGCCAGCAGCGTAGCGGAGAACGAGCAGTACTTC